This TCR beta chain was observed in a study of cytomegalovirus exposure and HLA in healthy donors. PCR involved 60 Vbeta and 13 Jbeta primers. Profiling relied on immunoSEQ multiplex PCR, and the TCRdb table lists in-frame clones only, not all of them. This sample has 110,000 to 150,000 clones, with approximately 80% found just once. The V and J ends lost 4 bases and 2 bases respectively, with 8 bases between them. The CDR3 loop spans 13 amino acids. The V gene's germline CDR1 is MNHEY and CDR2 SMNVEV (reference sequence). The study, taken as a whole, reports: For most subjects, TCR beta sequences were reported to predict HLA-A and HLA-B alleles with accuracy. Overall, roughly 170 TCR beta chains were annotated as cytomegalovirus-associated. About 87% or about 30% of the time was how often most TCR beta V segments were productive, according to an earlier analysis. Analysis was carried out at a later point, and it linked a missense DCLRE1C variant to TCR beta V- and J-gene trimming.

On this clone: Antigen unknown.

The chain has TRBV27 and TRBJ1-2; D remains unclear. Sequencing used PBMCs. This TCR came from a female donor in good health and CMV-seronegative. CDR3 protein: CASSSLRNYGYTF. DNA of the CDR3: TGTGCCAGCAGTTCACTGCGGAACTATGGCTACACCTTC.